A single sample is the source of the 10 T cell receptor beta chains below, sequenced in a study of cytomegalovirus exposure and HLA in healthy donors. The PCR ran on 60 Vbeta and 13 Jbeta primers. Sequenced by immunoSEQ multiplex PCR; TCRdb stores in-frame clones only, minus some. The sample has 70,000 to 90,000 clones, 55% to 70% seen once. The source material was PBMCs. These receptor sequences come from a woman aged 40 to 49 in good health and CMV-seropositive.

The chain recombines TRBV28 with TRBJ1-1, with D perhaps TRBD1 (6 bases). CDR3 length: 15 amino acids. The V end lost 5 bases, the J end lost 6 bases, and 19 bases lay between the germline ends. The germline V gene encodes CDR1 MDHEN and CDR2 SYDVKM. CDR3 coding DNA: TGTGCCAGCAGTCTTCTCGACAGGCCAGTGGCTGAAGCTTTCTTT. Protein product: CASSLLDRPVAEAFF.

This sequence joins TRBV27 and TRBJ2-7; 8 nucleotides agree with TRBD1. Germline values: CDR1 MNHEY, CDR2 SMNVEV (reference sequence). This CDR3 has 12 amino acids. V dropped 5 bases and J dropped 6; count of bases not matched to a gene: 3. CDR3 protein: CASSPRGREQYF. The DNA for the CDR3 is TGTGCCAGCAGTCCCAGGGGGCGCGAGCAGTACTTC.

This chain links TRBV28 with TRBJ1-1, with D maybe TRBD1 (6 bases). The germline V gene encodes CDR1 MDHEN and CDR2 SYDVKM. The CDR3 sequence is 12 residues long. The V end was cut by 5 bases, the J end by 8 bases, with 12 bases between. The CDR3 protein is CASSPQDSEAFF. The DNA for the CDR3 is TGTGCCAGCAGTCCTCAGGACAGCGAAGCTTTCTTT.

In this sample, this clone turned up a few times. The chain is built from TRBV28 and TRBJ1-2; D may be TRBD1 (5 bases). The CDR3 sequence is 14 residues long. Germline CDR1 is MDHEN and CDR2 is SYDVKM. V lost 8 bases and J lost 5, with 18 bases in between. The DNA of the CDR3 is TGTGCCAGCTTTAAGGCGGGGGGGTATTATGGCTACACCTTC. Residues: CASFKAGGYYGYTF.

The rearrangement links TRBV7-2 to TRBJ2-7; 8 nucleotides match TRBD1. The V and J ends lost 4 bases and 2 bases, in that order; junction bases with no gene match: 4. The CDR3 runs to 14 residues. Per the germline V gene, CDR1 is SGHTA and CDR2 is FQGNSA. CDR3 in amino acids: CASSSGTGTYEQYF. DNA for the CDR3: TGTGCCAGCAGCTCCGGGACAGGAACCTACGAGCAGTACTTC.

CDR3 residues: CASSKSQGWQPQHF. DNA for the CDR3: TGTGCCAGCAGCAAATCCCAGGGCTGGCAGCCCCAGCATTTT. The chain links TRBV6-5 to TRBJ1-5, with a weak D call TRBD1 (5 bases). Germline loops: CDR1 MNHEY, CDR2 SVGAGI. This CDR3 contains 14 residues. V lost 6 bases to trimming and J lost 7 bases, with 16 bases between them.

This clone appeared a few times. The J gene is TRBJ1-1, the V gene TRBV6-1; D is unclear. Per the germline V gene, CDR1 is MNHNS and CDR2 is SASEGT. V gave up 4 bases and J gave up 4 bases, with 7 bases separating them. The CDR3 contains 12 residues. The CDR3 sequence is CASSGGSTEAFF. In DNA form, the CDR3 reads TGTGCCAGCAGTGGAGGGAGCACTGAAGCTTTCTTT.

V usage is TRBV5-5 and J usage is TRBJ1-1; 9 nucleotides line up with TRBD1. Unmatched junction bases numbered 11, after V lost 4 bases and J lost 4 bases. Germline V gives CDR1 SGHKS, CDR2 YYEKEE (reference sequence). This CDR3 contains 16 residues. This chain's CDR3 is CASSPGLDRGFTEAFF. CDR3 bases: TGTGCCAGCAGCCCGGGCCTTGACAGGGGGTTCACTGAAGCTTTCTTT.

CDR3 sequence (DNA): TGTGCCAGCAGCTTAGGGAGTGGTATGGGTGGCACTGAAGCTTTCTTT. Encoded protein: CASSLGSGMGGTEAFF. The V gene is TRBV11-2, the J gene TRBJ1-1; D remains unclear. Germline V gene sequence: CDR1 SGHAT, CDR2 FQNNGV. The CDR3 sequence is 16 residues long. V dropped 1 base and J dropped 4 bases, with 16 bases sitting between them.

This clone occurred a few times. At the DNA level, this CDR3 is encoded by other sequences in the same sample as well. CDR3 in amino acids: CASSLGGTGAYEQYF. The CDR3 nucleotides are TGTGCCAGCAGCTTAGGTGGGACAGGGGCCTACGAGCAGTACTTC. The chain carries TRBV7-2 and TRBJ2-7, with 10 positions matching TRBD1. This CDR3 is 15 amino acids long. Losses at the gene ends were 1 base for V and 2 bases for J; bases not matched to a gene: 2. Germline V gene data show CDR1 as SGHTA and CDR2 as FQGNSA.